The next 25 T cell receptor beta chains were all read from a single sample in a study of radiotherapy plus CTLA-4 blockade in lung cancer. Here immunoSEQ multiplex PCR was the method, and the copy in TCRdb shows in-frame clones only, minus some. Among roughly 90,000 clones listed, almost 90% were seen once. The source was peripheral blood, collected from a patient treated with radiotherapy plus ipilimumab. These receptor sequences come from a human donor with non-small cell lung cancer that progressed on radiotherapy plus ipilimumab.

Only one count was recorded for this clone. The rearrangement joins TRBV5-1 to TRBJ2-6; D is perhaps TRBD1 (6 bases). Trimming left V 4 bases short and J 0 bases short, with 14 bases between. The CDR3 loop spans 17 amino acids. CDR1 is SGHRS and CDR2 is YFSETQ in the germline V gene. The CDR3 reads CASSRDIQSSGANVLTF. DNA of the CDR3: TGCGCCAGCAGCCGGGACATACAGAGCTCTGGGGCCAACGTCCTGACTTTC.

This chain uses TRBV11-2 with TRBJ2-5; maybe TRBD2 (6 bases). The CDR3 is 15 residues long. V gave up 5 bases and J gave up 2 bases, with 15 bases separating them. Germline V gives CDR1 SGHAT, CDR2 FQNNGV. The CDR3 DNA sequence: TGTGCCAGCAGCATAAGGTTTAGCGGACAAGAGACCCAGTACTTC. Amino acid sequence: CASSIRFSGQETQYF. Drawing the rest from reference TRBV11-2 and TRBJ2-5, the complete variable domain is EAGVAQSPRYKIIEKRQSVAFWCNPISGHATLYWYQQILGQGPKLLIQFQNNGVVDDSQLPKDRFSAERLKGVDSTLKIQPAKLEDSAVYLCASSIRFSGQETQYFGPGTRLLVL.

The V call is TRBV9, the J call TRBJ1-2; maybe TRBD1 (6 bases). The CDR3 length is 11 residues. Deletions cut 4 bases from V and 7 bases from J, with 8 bases between. The germline V gene has CDR1 SGDLS and CDR2 YYNGEE. In DNA, the CDR3 is TGTGCCAGCAGCAGGGGGTCTGGCTACACCTTC. Amino acid sequence: CASSRGSGYTF. Combining the CDR3 with reference TRBV9 and TRBJ1-2 gives the whole variable domain DSGVTQTPKHLITATGQRVTLRCSPRSGDLSVYWYQQSLDQGLQFLIQYYNGEERAKGNILERFSAQQFPDLHSELNLSSLELGDSALYFCASSRGSGYTFGSGTRLTVV.

The chain employs TRBV7-9 and TRBJ1-5; D unclear. The CDR3 sequence is 13 residues long. Germline-derived CDR1 and CDR2 are SEHNR and FQNEAQ (reference sequence). Between the trimmed V and J ends, which lost 5 bases and 0 bases, there was a span of 5 bases. CDR3 residues: CASSRVSNQPQHF. The CDR3 bases are TGTGCCAGCAGCAGGGTTAGCAATCAGCCCCAGCATTTT.

This clone showed up just once. The genes are TRBV7-9 and TRBJ2-3, with a possible D match to TRBD2 (6 bases). This CDR3 spans 14 amino acids. Germline values: CDR1 SEHNR, CDR2 FQNEAQ (reference sequence). The V end lost 5 bases, the J end lost 6 bases, and 15 bases lay between the germline ends. The CDR3 DNA reads as TGTGCCAGCAGCCTGCGGGACGCCCCGGATACGCAGTATTTT. It encodes CASSLRDAPDTQYF.

V and J are TRBV19 and TRBJ1-2; D gene unclear. The CDR3 length is 13 residues. CDR1 and CDR2 from the germline V gene are LNHDA and SQIVND (reference sequence). With 6 bases removed from V and 2 bases from J, the gap between germline ends came to 10 bases. The CDR3 coding sequence is TGTGCCAGTAGCGCCGGGCTGAACTATGGCTACACCTTC. Its translation: CASSAGLNYGYTF.

This clone was counted only a few times. The chain couples TRBV5-8 to TRBJ2-1; D gene ambiguous. CDR1 and CDR2 from the germline V gene are SGHTS and YDEGEE. There are 14 residues in the CDR3. The V gene lost 1 base and the J gene lost 0 bases, with 5 bases spanning the gap. The CDR3, as DNA: TGTGCCAGCAGCTTGAGGAGCTCCTACAATGAGCAGTTCTTC. It is translated as CASSLRSSYNEQFF.

The V and J genes are TRBV21-1 and TRBJ2-7; the D segment call TRBD2 is taken from the table without a DNA check. TRBV21-1 is a pseudogene segment. The CDR3 spans 13 residues. The CDR3 region is CASSNLLAYEQYF. CDR3 bases: TGTGCCAGCAGCAACTTACTAGCCTACGAGCAGTACTTC.

The V call is TRBV6-5, the J call TRBJ1-2, with D unresolved. Germline V gene lookup returns CDR1 MNHEY and CDR2 SVGAGI. Trimming removed 2 bases from V and 7 bases from J, with 5 bases in between. There are 11 residues in the CDR3. The CDR3 is CASSYGGGYTF. DNA of the CDR3: TGTGCCAGCAGTTACGGTGGTGGCTACACCTTC.

The chain employs TRBV27 and TRBJ2-1; 13 nucleotides match TRBD2. Germline V lookup: CDR1 MNHEY, CDR2 SMNVEV (reference sequence). V lost 6 bases and J lost 0; bases outside the gene matches: 8. The CDR3 covers 18 residues. Here the CDR3 DNA reads TGTGCCAGCAGCGGACTAGCGGGAGTCCCCTACTCCTACAATGAGCAGTTCTTC. As protein: CASSGLAGVPYSYNEQFF.

Only one count was recorded for this clone. This chain connects TRBV6-5 to TRBJ1-2; D unclear. Germline V CDR1 and CDR2: MNHEY, SVGAGI. The ends were cut back, 0 bases at V and 0 bases at J, with 8 bases in the middle. The length of the CDR3 is 15 residues. The CDR3 reads CASSYSAASNYGYTF. CDR3 nucleotides: TGTGCCAGCAGTTACTCCGCGGCATCTAACTATGGCTACACCTTC.

This chain links TRBV18 with TRBJ1-2; D uncertain. Trimming cost V 4 bases and J 2 bases, with 11 bases left between them. The CDR3 totals 14 residues. Looked up from germline, CDR1 is KGHSH and CDR2 is LQKENI. The CDR3 is CASSRLMGNYGYTF. The DNA of the CDR3 is TGTGCCAGCTCACGACTGATGGGGAACTATGGCTACACCTTC.

V is TRBV27 and J is TRBJ2-2; TRBD1 matches at 7 bases. Germline V lookup: CDR1 MNHEY, CDR2 SMNVEV (reference sequence). This CDR3 region has 16 residues. V lost 6 bases to trimming and J lost 2 bases; unmatched junction nucleotides: 9. As DNA, the CDR3 is TGTGCCAGCAGGGGGGAGACAGGGCCAAACACCGGGGAGCTGTTTTTT. Its translation is CASRGETGPNTGELFF.

The chain carries TRBV7-8 and TRBJ1-4; D might be TRBD1 (6 bases). V lost 3 bases and J lost 8, with 16 bases in between. The germline V gene encodes CDR1 SGHVS and CDR2 FQNEAQ. This CDR3 comprises 15 residues. The chain's CDR3 is CASSFGTGRVEKLFF. In DNA form, the CDR3 reads TGTGCCAGCAGCTTCGGAACAGGGAGAGTAGAAAAACTGTTTTTT.

The chain links TRBV18 to TRBJ2-7; possibly TRBD2 for D (5 bases). This CDR3 region has 15 residues. Trimming removed 0 bases from V and 2 bases from J, with 11 bases in between. The V gene's germline CDR1 is KGHSH and CDR2 LQKENI. This CDR3 reads CASSPPRTGTYEQYF. As DNA, the CDR3 is TGTGCCAGCTCACCACCTCGGACGGGAACCTACGAGCAGTACTTC.

The chain uses TRBV14 and TRBJ1-2; no clear D. V lost 0 bases and J lost 4, with 6 bases in between. There are 13 residues in the CDR3. Germline-derived CDR1 and CDR2 are SGHDN and FVKESK. CDR3: CASSQDPFYGYTF. CDR3 coding DNA: TGTGCCAGCAGCCAAGATCCATTCTATGGCTACACCTTC.

The chain couples TRBV5-1 to TRBJ2-7; 14 nucleotides agree with TRBD2. Germline lookup yields CDR1 SGHRS and CDR2 YFSETQ. With 4 bases clipped from V and 3 bases from J, the junction kept 9 bases outside the gene matches. This CDR3 comprises 17 residues. Written as DNA, the CDR3 is TGCGCCAGCAGCGCCTCGGGACTAGCGGGAGTCGGCTACGAGCAGTACTTC. Translating it yields CASSASGLAGVGYEQYF.

The chain uses TRBV6-5 and TRBJ2-5; D uncertain. V lost 4 bases, J lost 5 bases, and 14 bases lay in between. CDR3 length equals 14 residues. Germline CDR1 MNHEY, CDR2 SVGAGI. CDR3 coding DNA: TGTGCCAGCAGTTCTCCCAGAAATAGCGAGACCCAGTACTTC. Translated: CASSSPRNSETQYF.

By its share, this clone is medium-sized. Other DNA sequences within the sample encode an identical CDR3. The CDR3 DNA follows: TGTGCCAGCTCACCTGAAGAGACCCAGTACTTC. Amino acids: CASSPEETQYF. V and J are TRBV18 and TRBJ2-5; D is ambiguous. The length of the CDR3 is 11 residues. V was trimmed by 3 bases and J by 3 bases, leaving 2 bases between them. Germline-derived CDR1 and CDR2 are KGHSH and LQKENI.

This chain joins TRBV19 and TRBJ1-1; D gene uncertain. Trimming stripped 0 bases from V and 4 bases from J, with 12 bases between. CDR3 length equals 15 residues. Germline assignment: CDR1 LNHDA and CDR2 SQIVND (reference sequence). The CDR3 loop reads CASSIDGNGVTEAFF. The CDR3 bases are TGTGCCAGTAGTATAGATGGGAATGGTGTCACTGAAGCTTTCTTT.

The V call is TRBV19, the J call TRBJ1-2; maybe TRBD1 (6 bases). CDR1 and CDR2 (germline): LNHDA, SQIVND (reference sequence). There are 14 residues in the CDR3. Trimming took off 4 bases at V and 2 bases at J, with 11 bases between the two ends. CDR3 in DNA: TGTGCCAGTAGTACGGCAGGGGCCAACTATGGCTACACCTTC. This encodes CASSTAGANYGYTF.

The table lists this clone with a count of one. The rearrangement joins TRBV2 to TRBJ2-6, with TRBD2 matching 11 bases. After removal of 3 bases from V and 2 bases from J, the junction contained 0 bases not matched to a gene. The CDR3 runs 16 residues. In germline, CDR1 is SNHLY, CDR2 FYNNEI. The CDR3 sequence is CASSETSGTGANVLTF. In DNA, the CDR3 is TGTGCCAGCAGTGAGACTAGCGGGACTGGGGCCAACGTCCTGACTTTC. Drawing the rest from reference TRBV2 and TRBJ2-6, the complete variable domain is EPEVTQTPSHQVTQMGQEVILRCVPISNHLYFYWYRQILGQKVEFLVSFYNNEISEKSEIFDDQFSVERPDGSNFTLKIRSTKLEDSAMYFCASSETSGTGANVLTFGAGSRLTVL.

The gene calls are TRBV5-5 and TRBJ1-2; perhaps TRBD1 as D (5 bases). Germline V gene data show CDR1 as SGHKS and CDR2 as YYEKEE (reference sequence). V dropped 0 bases and J dropped 4 bases, with 7 bases sitting between them. The CDR3 spans 13 residues. For the CDR3, the DNA is TGTGCCAGCAGCTTGGCCGACAGCTATGGCTACACCTTC. Its translation: CASSLADSYGYTF.

The CDR3 reads CASSFCAPGRPVSNQPQHF. As DNA, the CDR3 is TGTGCCAGCAGCTTTTGCGCGCCGGGCCGACCGGTCTCCAATCAGCCCCAGCATTTT. This sequence joins TRBV11-3 and TRBJ1-5; unclear D gene. Germline V gene sequence: CDR1 SGHNT, CDR2 YENEEA. This CDR3 has 19 amino acids. The V end lost 3 bases, the J end lost 3 bases, and 24 bases lay between the germline ends.

The chain is built from TRBV6-1 and TRBJ2-2; 10 nucleotides agree with TRBD2. V was clipped by 2 bases and J by 2 bases; unmatched bases: 5. CDR1 MNHNS and CDR2 SASEGT come from the germline V gene. CDR3 length equals 17 residues. The CDR3 DNA reads as TGTGCCAGCAGTGAATTAGCGGGAGGCTTTAACACCGGGGAGCTGTTTTTT. This codes for CASSELAGGFNTGELFF.